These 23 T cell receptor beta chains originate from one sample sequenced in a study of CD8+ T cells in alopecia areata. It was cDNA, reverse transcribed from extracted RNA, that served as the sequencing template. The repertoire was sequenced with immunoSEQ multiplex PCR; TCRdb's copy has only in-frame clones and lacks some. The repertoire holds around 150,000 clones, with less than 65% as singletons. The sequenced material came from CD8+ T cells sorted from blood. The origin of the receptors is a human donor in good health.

CDR3 amino acids: CASGTANTEAFF. Here the CDR3 DNA reads TGTGCCAGCGGGACAGCGAACACTGAAGCTTTCTTT. V usage is TRBV25-1 and J usage is TRBJ1-1; 7 bases map to TRBD1. CDR1 is MGHDK, CDR2 SYGVNS, per germline. V shed 8 bases and J 1 base; nucleotides not matched to a gene: 1. CDR3 length: 12 amino acids.

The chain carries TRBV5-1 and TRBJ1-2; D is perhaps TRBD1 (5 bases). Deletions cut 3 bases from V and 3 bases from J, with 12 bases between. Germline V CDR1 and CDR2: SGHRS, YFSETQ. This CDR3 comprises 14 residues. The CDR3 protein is CASSSPGVDYGYTF. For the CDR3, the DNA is TGCGCCAGCAGCTCGCCGGGGGTGGACTATGGCTACACCTTC.

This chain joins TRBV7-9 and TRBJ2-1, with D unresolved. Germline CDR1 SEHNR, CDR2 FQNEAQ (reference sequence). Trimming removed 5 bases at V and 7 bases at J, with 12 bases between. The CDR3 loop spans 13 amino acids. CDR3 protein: CASSPVLVNEQFF. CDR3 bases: TGTGCCAGCAGCCCTGTTCTAGTGAATGAGCAGTTCTTC.

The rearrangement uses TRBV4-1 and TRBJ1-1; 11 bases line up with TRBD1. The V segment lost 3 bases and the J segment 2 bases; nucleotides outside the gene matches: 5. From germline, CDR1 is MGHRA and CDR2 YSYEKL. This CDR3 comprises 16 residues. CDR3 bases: TGCGCCAGCAGCCACGGACAGGGGGCGAGCAACACTGAAGCTTTCTTT. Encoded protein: CASSHGQGASNTEAFF.

The CDR3 loop is CASSYVLRDEQFF. The CDR3 coding sequence is TGTGCCAGCAGTTACGTTCTCCGCGATGAGCAGTTCTTC. The V and J genes are TRBV6-5 and TRBJ2-1; D call uncertain. V dropped 2 bases and J dropped 8 bases, with 10 bases sitting between them. Germline CDR1 reads MNHEY; CDR2 reads SVGAGI. CDR3 length: 13 amino acids.

CDR3 region: CASRDNTEAFF. CDR3 DNA sequence: TGTGCCAGCAGGGATAACACTGAAGCTTTCTTT. The chain has TRBV2 and TRBJ1-1; D is ambiguous. Germline V gene sequence: CDR1 SNHLY, CDR2 FYNNEI. The CDR3 has 11 amino acids. V was trimmed by 6 bases and J by 2 bases, leaving 4 bases between them.

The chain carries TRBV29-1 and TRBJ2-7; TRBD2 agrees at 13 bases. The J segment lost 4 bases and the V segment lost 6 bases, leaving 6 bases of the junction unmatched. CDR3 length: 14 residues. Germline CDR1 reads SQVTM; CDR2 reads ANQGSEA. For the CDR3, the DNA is TGCAGCGTATCGGGACTAGCGGGACCATACGAGCAGTACTTC. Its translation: CSVSGLAGPYEQYF.

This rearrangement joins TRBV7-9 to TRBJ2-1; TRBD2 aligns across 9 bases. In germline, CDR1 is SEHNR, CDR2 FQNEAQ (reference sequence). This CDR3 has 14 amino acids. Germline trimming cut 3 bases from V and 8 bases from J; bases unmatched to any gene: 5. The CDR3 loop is CASSLTSGHHEQFF. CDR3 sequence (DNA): TGTGCCAGCAGCTTGACTAGCGGTCATCATGAGCAGTTCTTC.

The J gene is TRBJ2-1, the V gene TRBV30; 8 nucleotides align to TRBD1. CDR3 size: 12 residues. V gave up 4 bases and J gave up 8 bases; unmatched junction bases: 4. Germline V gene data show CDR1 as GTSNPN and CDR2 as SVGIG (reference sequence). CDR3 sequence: CAWTGGGYEQFF. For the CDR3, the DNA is TGTGCCTGGACAGGGGGCGGCTATGAGCAGTTCTTC.

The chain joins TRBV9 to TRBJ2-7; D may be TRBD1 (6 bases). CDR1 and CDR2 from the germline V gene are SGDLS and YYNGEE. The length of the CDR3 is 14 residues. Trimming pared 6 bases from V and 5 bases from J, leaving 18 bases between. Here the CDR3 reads CASKPGLGANEQYF. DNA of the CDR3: TGTGCCAGCAAACCCGGTCTGGGGGCCAACGAGCAGTACTTC.

The CDR3 spells CSVVSRGDEQFF. For the CDR3, the DNA is TGCAGCGTTGTTAGCAGAGGGGATGAGCAGTTCTTC. The chain uses TRBV29-1 and TRBJ2-1; D tentatively fits TRBD1 or TRBD2 (5 bases each). V was clipped by 4 bases and J by 8 bases, with 12 bases between them. The CDR3 length is 12 residues. CDR1 is SQVTM and CDR2 is ANQGSEA in the germline V gene.

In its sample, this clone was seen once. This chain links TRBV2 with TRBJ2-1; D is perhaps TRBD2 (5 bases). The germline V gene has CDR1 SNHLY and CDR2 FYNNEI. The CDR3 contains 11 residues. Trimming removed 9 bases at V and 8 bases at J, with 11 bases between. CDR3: CARDFLDEQFF. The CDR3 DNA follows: TGTGCCAGGGACTTCTTGGATGAGCAGTTCTTC. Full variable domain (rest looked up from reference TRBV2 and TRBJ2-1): EPEVTQTPSHQVTQMGQEVILRCVPISNHLYFYWYRQILGQKVEFLVSFYNNEISEKSEIFDDQFSVERPDGSNFTLKIRSTKLEDSAMYFCARDFLDEQFFGPGTRLTVL.

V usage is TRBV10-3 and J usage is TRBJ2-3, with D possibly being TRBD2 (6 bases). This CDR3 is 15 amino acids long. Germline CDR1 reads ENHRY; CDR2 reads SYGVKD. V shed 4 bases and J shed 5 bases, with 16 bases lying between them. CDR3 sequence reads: CAISVGTPPVDTQYF. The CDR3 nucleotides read TGTGCCATCAGTGTAGGGACTCCGCCAGTAGATACGCAGTATTTT.

The CDR3 DNA follows: TGCAGCGTTGAATTGGAACAGGGTCCCGAGCAGTACTTC. This gives the protein CSVELEQGPEQYF. This chain uses TRBV29-1 with TRBJ2-7; D perhaps matches TRBD1 (6 bases). The germline CDR1 and CDR2 sequences are SQVTM and ANQGSEA. The CDR3 contains 13 residues. V was trimmed by 2 bases and J by 6 bases, leaving 14 bases between them.

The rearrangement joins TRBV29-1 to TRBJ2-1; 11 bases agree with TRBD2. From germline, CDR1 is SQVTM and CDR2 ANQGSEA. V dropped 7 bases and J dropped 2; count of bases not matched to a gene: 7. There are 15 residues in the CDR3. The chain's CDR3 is CSAETSGNAYNEQFF. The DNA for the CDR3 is TGCAGCGCCGAGACTAGCGGGAACGCCTACAATGAGCAGTTCTTC.

CDR3 coding DNA: TGTGCCAGCAGCCCTCCTACCGGGGAGCTGTTTTTT. Residues: CASSPPTGELFF. The chain joins TRBV9 to TRBJ2-2; no clear D. The ends were cut back, 4 bases at V and 5 bases at J, with 6 bases in the middle. Germline V CDR1 and CDR2: SGDLS, YYNGEE. The CDR3 is 12 residues long. Drawing the rest from reference TRBV9 and TRBJ2-2, the complete variable domain is DSGVTQTPKHLITATGQRVTLRCSPRSGDLSVYWYQQSLDQGLQFLIQYYNGEERAKGNILERFSAQQFPDLHSELNLSSLELGDSALYFCASSPPTGELFFGEGSRLTVL.

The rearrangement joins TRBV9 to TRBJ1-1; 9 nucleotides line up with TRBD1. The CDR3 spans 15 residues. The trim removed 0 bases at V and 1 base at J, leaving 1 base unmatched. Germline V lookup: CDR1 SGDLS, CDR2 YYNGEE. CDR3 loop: CASSVEDRGNTEAFF. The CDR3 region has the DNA TGTGCCAGCAGCGTAGAGGACAGGGGGAACACTGAAGCTTTCTTT.

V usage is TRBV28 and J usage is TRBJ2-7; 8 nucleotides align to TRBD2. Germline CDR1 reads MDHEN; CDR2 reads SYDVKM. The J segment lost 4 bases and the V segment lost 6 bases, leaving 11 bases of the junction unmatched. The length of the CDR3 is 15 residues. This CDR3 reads CASSGETSVGYEQYF. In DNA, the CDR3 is TGTGCCAGCAGCGGGGAGACTAGCGTAGGTTACGAGCAGTACTTC.

CDR3 loop: CASSPSSVSYGYTF. CDR3 DNA sequence: TGTGCCAGCAGTCCCTCATCGGTCAGCTATGGCTACACCTTC. V usage is TRBV27 and J usage is TRBJ1-2; D unresolved. CDR1 and CDR2 (germline): MNHEY, SMNVEV (reference sequence). Trimming stripped 5 bases from V and 4 bases from J, with 14 bases between. The length of the CDR3 is 14 residues.

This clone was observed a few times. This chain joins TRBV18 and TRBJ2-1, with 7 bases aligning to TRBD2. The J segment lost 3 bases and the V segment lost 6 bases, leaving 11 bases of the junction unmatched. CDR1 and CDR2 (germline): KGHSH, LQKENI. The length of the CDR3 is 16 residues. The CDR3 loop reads CASSPPAGANYNEQFF. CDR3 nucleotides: TGTGCCAGCTCCCCCCCGGCGGGAGCGAACTACAATGAGCAGTTCTTC. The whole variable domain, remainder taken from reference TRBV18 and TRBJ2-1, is NAGVMQNPRHLVRRRGQEARLRCSPMKGHSHVYWYRQLPEEGLKFMVYLQKENIIDESGMPKERFSAEFPKEGPSILRIQQVVRGDSAAYFCASSPPAGANYNEQFFGPGTRLTVL.

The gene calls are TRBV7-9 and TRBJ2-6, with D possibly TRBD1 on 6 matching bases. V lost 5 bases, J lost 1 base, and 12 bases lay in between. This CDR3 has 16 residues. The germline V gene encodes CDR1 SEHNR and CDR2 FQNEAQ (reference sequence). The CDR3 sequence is CASSHSQGSGANVLTF. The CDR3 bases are TGTGCCAGCAGCCATAGTCAGGGGTCTGGGGCCAACGTCCTGACTTTC.

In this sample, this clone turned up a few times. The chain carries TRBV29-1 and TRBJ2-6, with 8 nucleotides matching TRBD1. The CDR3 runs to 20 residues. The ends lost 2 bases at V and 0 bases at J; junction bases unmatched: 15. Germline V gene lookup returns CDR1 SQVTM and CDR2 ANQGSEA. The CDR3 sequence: CSVETRWTGTGHSGANVLTF. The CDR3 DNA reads TGCAGCGTTGAAACAAGGTGGACCGGGACAGGACACTCTGGGGCCAACGTCCTGACTTTC.

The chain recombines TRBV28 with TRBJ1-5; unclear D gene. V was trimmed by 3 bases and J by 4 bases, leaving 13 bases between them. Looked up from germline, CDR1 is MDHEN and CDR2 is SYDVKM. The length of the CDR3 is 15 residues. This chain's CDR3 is CASSLVVGGNQPQHF. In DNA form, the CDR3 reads TGTGCCAGCAGTTTGGTTGTGGGAGGGAATCAGCCCCAGCATTTT.